Here is one T cell receptor (beta chain) with its context. Its binding antigen is unknown. No qualities accompany the bases; no much larger clone lies one base away. For TCRbeta CDR3 sequencing, genomic DNA was extracted from sorted cells using the QIAGEN DNeasy Blood and Tissue Kit. High-throughput TCRbeta CDR3 sequencing, including PCR amplification with bias correction and internal controls, was performed commercially through immunoSEQ. As for how the authors treated the data: Unique productive TCRbeta sequences were defined by CDR3 nucleotide sequence when primers matched and otherwise by CDR3 amino acid sequence together with Vbeta and Jbeta genes. To correct for sorting error, sequences found in more than one sorted population at a frequency ratio of 2:1 or less were discarded, and the remaining shared sequences were assigned to the population with the higher frequency. Sequences were defined as donor-reactive when expanded at least 5-fold in CFSE-low cells versus unstimulated cells and present at a frequency of at least 0.01% in CFSE-low cells. Repertoire divergence was quantified by Jensen-Shannon divergence calculated from the top 100 TCRbeta sequences ranked by frequency. When a sample had multiple sequencing runs, each run was corrected for sorting error separately and the runs were then pooled. Here the immuneACCESS table is served through TCRdb, limited to in-frame sequences with V and J called. Missing clones are a known gap in these copies; in checked studies unresolved V genes cover under half, and the rest lacks a known reason. From that table come the V and J calls and clone size; the DNA was used to work out D and trimming. The sample has 200,000 to 300,000 clones on record, 84% of them singletons. The top ten clones comprise about 0.68% of the sample.

The source of the sample is a study of Tregs in tolerant kidney transplant recipients (dated by TCRdb to the late 2010s). Notes on the research overall: TCRbeta sequencing was used in the study to identify donor-specific regulatory T cells before combined kidney and bone marrow transplantation, and the identified cells were then tracked after transplant. In 3 healthy controls, several methods of expanding Tregs specific for an allogeneic donor were compared by TCRbeta repertoire sequencing.

Thawed PBMCs were FACS-sorted into unstimulated Tregs (CD4+CD25+CD127-), CD4+ non-Tregs (CD4+CD25-), CD4 cells and CD8 cells. Healthy control blood was obtained either as purchased buffy coats or from healthy volunteers. Healthy control blood was processed by Ficoll density gradient to PBMCs and cryopreserved; patient PBMCs were collected before and after transplant. The paper's findings and limits, for the study overall: Expanding Tregs with activated donor B cells appeared to identify the most biologically relevant and donor-specific TCRbeta repertoire. Biological reproducibility was not directly addressed, though technical replication error appeared minimal. The study was limited by small patient numbers, and the findings need validation in larger populations and under other immunosuppression protocols.

Sequencing was performed on CD4+ T cells from blood. This clonotype was obtained from a human donor in good health.

The DNA is as follows: TGTGCCAGCAGCTTGATGGGGGGGCAGGAGACCCAGTACTTC. Translation gives CASSLMGGQETQYF. The sequence joins TRBV7-9 to TRBJ2-5; TRBD2 is a weak D gene call, 7 bases matching. Its CDR3 holds 14 amino acids, cysteine through phenylalanine. The retained sequence is limited to the CDR3, 42 bases, with the frame set at the first base. The trim is 3 bases for V and 5 bases for J, with a gap of 13 bases between the germline ends. Looking up the germline V gene (reference sequence) yields CDR1 SEHNR and CDR2 FQNEAQ.